The 30 T cell receptor beta chains given below trace back to one sample, sequenced in a study of cytomegalovirus exposure and HLA in healthy donors. Primers: 60 Vbeta forward and 13 Jbeta reverse. Only in-frame clones appear in the TCRdb table, and some are missing; sequencing was by immunoSEQ multiplex PCR. The sample lists 150,000 to 200,000 clones; 60% to 80% were seen once. Sequencing was done on a sample of PBMCs. All receptors derive from a middle-aged woman in good health and CMV-seropositive.

The genes are TRBV7-9 and TRBJ1-2; the match to TRBD1 covers 10 bases. Trimming at V came to 5 bases and at J to 8 bases, leaving 8 bases not matched to a gene. The CDR3 is 14 residues long. Germline V gives CDR1 SEHNR, CDR2 FQNEAQ (reference sequence). CDR3 sequence: CASSPWTGGDGYTF. In DNA form, the CDR3 reads TGTGCCAGCAGCCCTTGGACAGGGGGGGACGGCTACACCTTC.

This CDR3 reads CASSLASAVYGYTF. DNA of the CDR3: TGCGCCAGCAGCTTAGCGTCAGCAGTCTATGGCTACACCTTC. The J gene is TRBJ1-2, the V gene TRBV5-1, with D unclear. Germline CDR1 and CDR2: SGHRS and YFSETQ. V was clipped by 2 bases and J by 4 bases, with 12 bases between them. There are 14 residues in the CDR3.

The chain has TRBV28 and TRBJ2-2; 7 bases fit TRBD1. The J segment lost 6 bases and the V segment lost 5 bases, leaving 15 bases of the junction unmatched. The CDR3 runs to 17 residues. CDR1 and CDR2 (germline): MDHEN, SYDVKM. The CDR3 region is CASSGSATGIRAGELFF. The CDR3 coding sequence is TGTGCCAGCAGTGGTTCGGCGACAGGGATTCGGGCCGGGGAGCTGTTTTTT.

This clone has a handful of counts. This chain's CDR3 is CASSFELTSGGEYEQYF. CDR3 DNA: TGTGCCAGCAGCTTCGAGTTAACTAGCGGGGGGGAATACGAGCAGTACTTC. J is TRBJ2-7 and V is TRBV7-2, with 13 bases that match TRBD2. The J segment lost 4 bases and the V segment lost 3 bases, leaving 9 bases of the junction unmatched. CDR3 length: 17 residues. Germline CDR1 SGHTA, CDR2 FQGNSA.

This clone was recorded a few times. The V and J genes are TRBV11-2 and TRBJ2-5; 8 nucleotides match TRBD1. V lost 4 bases to trimming and J lost 7 bases; unmatched junction nucleotides: 5. Germline-derived CDR1 and CDR2 are SGHAT and FQNNGV. This CDR3 spans 13 amino acids. The CDR3 nucleotides are TGTGCCAGCAGCTCCGGACAGGGAACGACCCAGTACTTC. Translating gives CASSSGQGTTQYF.

The CDR3 reads CASSEGTGAYNEQFF. The DNA for the CDR3 is TGCGCCAGCAGTGAGGGGACAGGAGCCTACAATGAGCAGTTCTTC. This chain joins TRBV10-2 and TRBJ2-1, with 8 bases fitting TRBD1. Per the germline V gene, CDR1 is WSHSY and CDR2 is SAAADI. Unmatched junction bases numbered 2, after V lost 2 bases and J lost 2 bases. The CDR3 runs to 15 residues.

The CDR3, as DNA: TGTGCCAGCAGTGCAGTAGGGGGCGGTGGAAACACCATATATTTT. Translation: CASSAVGGGGNTIYF. The rearrangement uses TRBV2 and TRBJ1-3, with 7 bases aligning to TRBD1. The CDR3 has 15 residues. Germline CDR1 reads SNHLY; CDR2 reads FYNNEI. Trimming cost V 4 bases and J 3 bases; bases outside gene matches: 6.

To note about this clone: This sample includes further DNA sequences coding for the same CDR3. The chain combines TRBV5-1 with TRBJ1-6, with a tentative D call TRBD1 (6 bases). CDR3 length: 14 amino acids. Trimming left V 0 bases short and J 7 bases short, with 8 bases between. CDR1 SGHRS and CDR2 YFSETQ come from the germline V gene. CDR3 DNA sequence: TGCGCCAGCAGCTTGGGACAGGAGAATTCACCCCTCCACTTT. Translating it yields CASSLGQENSPLHF. The variable domain in full, completed from reference TRBV5-1 and TRBJ1-6, reads KAGVTQTPRYLIKTRGQQVTLSCSPISGHRSVSWYQQTPGQGLQFLFEYFSETQRNKGNFPGRFSGRQFSNSRSEMNVSTLELGDSALYLCASSLGQENSPLHFGNGTRLTVT.

The chain carries TRBV28 and TRBJ2-7; D might be TRBD2 (5 bases). Trimming pared 6 bases from V and 7 bases from J, leaving 16 bases between. The CDR3 runs to 13 residues. CDR1 and CDR2 (germline): MDHEN, SYDVKM. CDR3 amino acids: CASSPPRVGEQYF. DNA for the CDR3: TGTGCCAGCAGCCCCCCGCGGGTGGGTGAGCAGTACTTC.

The genes are TRBV15 and TRBJ1-2, with D possibly matching TRBD1 (6 bases). Germline lookup yields CDR1 LNHNV and CDR2 YYDKDF (reference sequence). The V gene lost 5 bases and the J gene lost 2 bases, with 9 bases spanning the gap. CDR3 length: 13 residues. CDR3 loop: CATSWTENYGYTF. In DNA form, the CDR3 reads TGTGCCACCAGCTGGACAGAGAACTATGGCTACACCTTC.

The chain recombines TRBV7-7 with TRBJ2-3; D might be TRBD1 (5 bases). Trimming stripped 0 bases from V and 2 bases from J, with 9 bases between. CDR3 size: 15 residues. Germline V gene lookup returns CDR1 SSHAT and CDR2 FNYEAQ (reference sequence). This chain's CDR3 is CASSLAGAATDTQYF. CDR3 DNA sequence: TGTGCCAGCAGCTTAGCAGGGGCCGCCACAGATACGCAGTATTTT.

The rearrangement links TRBV21-1 to TRBJ1-3; the table's D call TRBD1 went unverified against the DNA. TRBV21-1 is designated a pseudogene. This CDR3 has 15 amino acids. The CDR3 sequence: CASNTGGNCRNTIYF. The CDR3 DNA is TGTGCCAGCAACACAGGGGGCAACTGTAGAAACACCATATATTTT.

This sequence joins TRBV28 and TRBJ1-2, with unresolved D. V was shortened by 8 bases and J by 7 bases, with 14 bases between the two germline ends. Germline CDR1 and CDR2: MDHEN and SYDVKM. The CDR3 is 12 residues long. The CDR3 DNA reads as TGTGCCAGCCAGGCTTCCAAAAGTGGCTACACCTTC. This gives the protein CASQASKSGYTF.

The chain has TRBV28 and TRBJ2-5, with D maybe TRBD1 (6 bases). The length of the CDR3 is 15 residues. V lost 6 bases to trimming and J lost 5 bases, with 19 bases between them. Germline V gives CDR1 MDHEN, CDR2 SYDVKM. The CDR3 DNA reads as TGTGCCAGCAGCATCCGAAGAGGGGGAGCGGAGACCCAGTACTTC. Protein sequence: CASSIRRGGAETQYF.

This chain connects TRBV5-8 to TRBJ2-3, with D possibly matching TRBD1 (5 bases). Germline loops: CDR1 SGHTS, CDR2 YDEGEE. V gave up 1 base and J gave up 0 bases, with 12 bases separating them. The CDR3 length is 16 residues. The CDR3 DNA is TGTGCCAGCAGCTTGATGGGGCCCCTCAGCACAGATACGCAGTATTTT. Translation: CASSLMGPLSTDTQYF.

CDR3 residues: CASSESTGSSYGYTF. The CDR3 DNA follows: TGTGCCAGCAGTGAATCCACAGGGTCGTCCTATGGCTACACCTTC. This rearrangement joins TRBV2 to TRBJ1-2; possibly TRBD1 for D (6 bases). Germline values: CDR1 SNHLY, CDR2 FYNNEI. The CDR3 loop spans 15 amino acids. With 2 bases removed from V and 4 bases from J, the gap between germline ends came to 14 bases.

This clone was seen a handful of times. The chain couples TRBV2 to TRBJ2-1; 7 positions agree with TRBD1. Germline trimming cut 6 bases from V and 5 bases from J; bases unmatched to any gene: 7. CDR1 SNHLY and CDR2 FYNNEI come from the germline V gene. CDR3 length: 14 residues. The CDR3 is CASRGRGTHNEQFF. Here the CDR3 DNA reads TGTGCCAGCAGGGGCAGGGGGACCCACAATGAGCAGTTCTTC.

The gene calls are TRBV19 and TRBJ1-5; D is ambiguous. Trimming left V 5 bases short and J 3 bases short, with 14 bases between. This CDR3 spans 15 amino acids. CDR1 and CDR2 from the germline V gene are LNHDA and SQIVND (reference sequence). CDR3 DNA sequence: TGTGCCAGTAGTCCCCGGGAAGTATACAATCAGCCCCAGCATTTT. This gives the protein CASSPREVYNQPQHF.

CDR3 region: CASRRDRGLYGYTF. The CDR3 DNA reads TGTGCCAGCAGGCGGGACAGGGGGCTCTATGGCTACACCTTC. The chain has TRBV6-5 and TRBJ1-2; 12 nucleotides match TRBD1. V lost 6 bases, J lost 4 bases, and 3 bases stayed unmatched. In germline, CDR1 is MNHEY, CDR2 SVGAGI. CDR3 size: 14 residues.

The genes are TRBV2 and TRBJ1-2; TRBD1 is a possible D gene (5 bases). Germline V CDR1 and CDR2: SNHLY, FYNNEI. Trimming removed 3 bases from V and 4 bases from J, with 9 bases in between. The CDR3 has 13 amino acids. Here the CDR3 DNA reads TGTGCCAGCAGTGATCGTACAGGCTATGGCTACACCTTC. This codes for CASSDRTGYGYTF.

CDR3 in DNA: TGTGCCAGTAGTATTTGGACACGCCGATCGGATTCACCCCTCCACTTT. Translated: CASSIWTRRSDSPLHF. The chain joins TRBV19 to TRBJ1-6, with D possibly being TRBD1 (5 bases). Trimming removed 3 bases from V and 8 bases from J, with 17 bases in between. There are 16 residues in the CDR3. CDR1 and CDR2 (germline): LNHDA, SQIVND (reference sequence).

The chain has TRBV7-9 and TRBJ1-6, with unresolved D. The V end lost 5 bases, the J end lost 6 bases, and 23 bases lay between the germline ends. CDR3 length equals 18 residues. Germline lookup yields CDR1 SEHNR and CDR2 FQNEAQ (reference sequence). CDR3 sequence reads: CASSPAGDYLFSNSPLHF. The DNA for the CDR3 is TGTGCCAGCAGCCCCGCCGGAGATTACCTATTTAGTAATTCACCCCTCCACTTT.

The chain joins TRBV5-5 to TRBJ1-2; 7 nucleotides agree with TRBD1. Germline V gene data show CDR1 as SGHKS and CDR2 as YYEKEE (reference sequence). This CDR3 is 15 amino acids long. V gave up 0 bases and J gave up 8 bases; unmatched junction bases: 10. CDR3 sequence: CASSLVMTGLEGYTF. For the CDR3, the DNA is TGTGCCAGCAGCTTGGTTATGACAGGGCTGGAGGGCTACACCTTC.

The chain combines TRBV28 with TRBJ2-1; TRBD1 matches at 10 bases. After removal of 6 bases from V and 12 bases from J, the junction contained 11 bases not matched to a gene. Germline V gene data show CDR1 as MDHEN and CDR2 as SYDVKM. The CDR3 extends over 14 amino acids. CDR3 coding DNA: TGTGCCAGCAGCCGACGGACAGGGGGTATTGGGCAGTTCTTC. Protein sequence: CASSRRTGGIGQFF.

The genes are TRBV30 and TRBJ1-6; 9 bases match TRBD1. V lost 0 bases to trimming and J lost 7 bases; unmatched junction nucleotides: 4. Germline assignment: CDR1 GTSNPN and CDR2 SVGIG (reference sequence). The CDR3 contains 15 residues. The CDR3 DNA reads as TGTGCCTGGAGTGTAGTGGGACAGGGAAATTCACCCCTCCACTTT. This sequence encodes CAWSVVGQGNSPLHF.

This clone showed up just a few times. The chain combines TRBV10-1 with TRBJ2-7, with 8 bases matching TRBD1. The CDR3 has 15 amino acids. V lost 3 bases, J lost 0 bases, and 4 bases stayed unmatched. CDR1 and CDR2 from the germline V gene are WNHNN and SYGVQD (reference sequence). This chain's CDR3 is CASSEGTGTSYEQYF. The CDR3 bases are TGCGCCAGCAGTGAAGGGACAGGCACCTCCTACGAGCAGTACTTC.

The J gene is TRBJ1-2, the V gene TRBV9; the D gene is possibly TRBD1 (6 bases). V was pared by 5 bases and J by 4 bases, with 12 bases between. Per the germline V gene, CDR1 is SGDLS and CDR2 is YYNGEE. This CDR3 spans 13 amino acids. CDR3 coding DNA: TGTGCCAGCAGTACAGGGTCAGGCTATGGCTACACCTTC. Translated: CASSTGSGYGYTF. The full variable domain, with the rest looked up from reference TRBV9 and TRBJ1-2, is DSGVTQTPKHLITATGQRVTLRCSPRSGDLSVYWYQQSLDQGLQFLIQYYNGEERAKGNILERFSAQQFPDLHSELNLSSLELGDSALYFCASSTGSGYGYTFGSGTRLTVV.

CDR3: CASSQDYRDGTGISNYGYTF. CDR3 DNA: TGCGCCAGCAGCCAAGATTATCGGGACGGGACAGGGATATCTAACTATGGCTACACCTTC. This sequence joins TRBV4-3 and TRBJ1-2, with TRBD1 matching 9 bases. CDR1 and CDR2 from the germline V gene are LGHNA and YSLEER. V lost 0 bases and J lost 0; bases outside the gene matches: 14. This CDR3 has 20 amino acids.

The V call is TRBV19, the J call TRBJ1-1; D is possibly TRBD1 (6 bases). Between the trimmed V and J ends, which lost 3 bases and 7 bases, there was a span of 12 bases. This CDR3 is 13 amino acids long. Germline CDR1 LNHDA, CDR2 SQIVND (reference sequence). The CDR3: CASSIEGRGEAFF. The CDR3, as DNA: TGTGCCAGTAGTATTGAGGGCAGGGGTGAAGCTTTCTTT.

V usage is TRBV18 and J usage is TRBJ1-3; TRBD1 might be the D (5 bases). Germline CDR1 is KGHSH and CDR2 is LQKENI. The CDR3 is 16 amino acids. V gave up 1 base and J gave up 2 bases, with 12 bases separating them. CDR3 DNA: TGTGCCAGCTCACCACTCGGACAAAAGGCTGGAAACACCATATATTTT. It codes for CASSPLGQKAGNTIYF.